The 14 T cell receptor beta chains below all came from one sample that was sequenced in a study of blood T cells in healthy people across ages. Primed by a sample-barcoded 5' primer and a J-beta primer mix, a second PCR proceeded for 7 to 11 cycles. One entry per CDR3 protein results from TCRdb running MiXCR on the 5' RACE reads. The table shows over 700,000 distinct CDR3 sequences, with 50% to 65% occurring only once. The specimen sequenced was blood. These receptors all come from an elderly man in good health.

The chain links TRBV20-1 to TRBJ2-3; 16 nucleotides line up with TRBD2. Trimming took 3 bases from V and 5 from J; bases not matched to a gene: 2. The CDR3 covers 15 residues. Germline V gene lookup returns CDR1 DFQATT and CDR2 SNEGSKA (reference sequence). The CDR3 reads CSARGLAGGLDTQYF. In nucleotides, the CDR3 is TGCAGTGCTAGGGGACTAGCGGGAGGGTTAGATACGCAGTATTTT.

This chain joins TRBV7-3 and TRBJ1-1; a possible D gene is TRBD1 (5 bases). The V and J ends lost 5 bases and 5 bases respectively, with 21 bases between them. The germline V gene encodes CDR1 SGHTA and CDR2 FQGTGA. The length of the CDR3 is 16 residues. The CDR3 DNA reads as TGTGCCAGCAGCCAAGCGGGACTTCGGTTGAGGACTGAAGCTTTCTTT. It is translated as CASSQAGLRLRTEAFF.

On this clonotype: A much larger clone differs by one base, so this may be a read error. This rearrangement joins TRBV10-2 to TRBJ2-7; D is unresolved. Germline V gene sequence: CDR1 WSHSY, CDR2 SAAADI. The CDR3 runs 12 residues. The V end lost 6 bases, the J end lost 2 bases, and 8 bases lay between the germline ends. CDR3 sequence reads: CASRDFPYEQYF. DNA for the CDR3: TGCGCCAGCAGGGATTTCCCCTACGAGCAGTACTTC.

Here the CDR3 DNA reads TGTGCCAGCAGTTCGGAGGTTAAATCCTACAATGAGCAGTTCTTC. Protein product: CASSSEVKSYNEQFF. V and J are TRBV27 and TRBJ2-1, with D perhaps matching TRBD2 (5 bases). CDR1 MNHEY and CDR2 SMNVEV come from the germline V gene (reference sequence). The V and J ends lost 4 bases and 1 base respectively, with 11 bases between them. The CDR3 is 15 amino acids.

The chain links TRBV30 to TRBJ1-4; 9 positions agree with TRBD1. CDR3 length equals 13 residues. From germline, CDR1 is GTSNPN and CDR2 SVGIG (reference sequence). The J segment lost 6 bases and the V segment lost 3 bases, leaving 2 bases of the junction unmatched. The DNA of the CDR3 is TGTGCCTGGAGGGGGGACAGGGATGAAAAACTGTTTTTT. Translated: CAWRGDRDEKLFF.

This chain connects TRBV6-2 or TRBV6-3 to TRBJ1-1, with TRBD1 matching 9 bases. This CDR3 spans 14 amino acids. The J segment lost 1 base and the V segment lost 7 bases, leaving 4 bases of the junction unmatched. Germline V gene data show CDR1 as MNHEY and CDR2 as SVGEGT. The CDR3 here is CASTGQGTNTEAFF. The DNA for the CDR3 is TGTGCCAGCACCGGACAGGGGACGAACACTGAAGCTTTCTTT.

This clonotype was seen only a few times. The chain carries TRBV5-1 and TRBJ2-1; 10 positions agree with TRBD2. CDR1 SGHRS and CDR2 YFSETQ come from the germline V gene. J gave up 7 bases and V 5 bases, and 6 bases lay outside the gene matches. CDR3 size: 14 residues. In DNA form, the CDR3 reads TGCGCCAGCAGGGAGGCTAGCGGGAGTAATGAGCAGTTCTTC. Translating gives CASREASGSNEQFF.

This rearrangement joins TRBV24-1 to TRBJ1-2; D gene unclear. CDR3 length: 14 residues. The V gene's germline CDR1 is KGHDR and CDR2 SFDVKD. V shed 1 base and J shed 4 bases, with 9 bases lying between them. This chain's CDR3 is CATSDFSVSYGYTF. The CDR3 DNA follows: TGTGCCACCAGTGATTTTTCCGTTTCCTATGGCTACACCTTC.

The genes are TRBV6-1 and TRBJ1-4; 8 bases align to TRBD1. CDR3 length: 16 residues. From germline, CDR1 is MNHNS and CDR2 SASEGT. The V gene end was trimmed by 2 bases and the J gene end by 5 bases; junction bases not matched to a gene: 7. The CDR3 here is CASSESAGGANEKLFF. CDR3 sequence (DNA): TGTGCCAGCAGTGAAAGTGCAGGGGGCGCGAATGAAAAACTGTTTTTT.

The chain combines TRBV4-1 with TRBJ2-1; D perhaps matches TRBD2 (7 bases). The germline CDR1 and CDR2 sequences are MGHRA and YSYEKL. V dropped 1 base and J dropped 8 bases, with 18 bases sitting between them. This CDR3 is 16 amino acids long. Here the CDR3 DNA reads TGCGCCAGCAGCCAAGCCGGAGGGGGGGCCATCGATGAGCAGTTCTTC. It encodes CASSQAGGGAIDEQFF.

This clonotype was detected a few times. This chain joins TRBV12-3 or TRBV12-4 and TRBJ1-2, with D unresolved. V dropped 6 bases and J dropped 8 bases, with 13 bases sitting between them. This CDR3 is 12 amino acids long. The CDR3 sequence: CASRGGFGGYTF. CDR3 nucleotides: TGTGCCAGCAGGGGAGGGTTCGGAGGCTACACCTTC.

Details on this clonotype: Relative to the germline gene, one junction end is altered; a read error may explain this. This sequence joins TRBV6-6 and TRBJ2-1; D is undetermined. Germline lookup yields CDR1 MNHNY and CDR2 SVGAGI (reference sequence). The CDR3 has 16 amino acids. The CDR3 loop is CASSYTRMSSYNEQFF. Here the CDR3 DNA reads TGTGCCAGCAGTTATACCCGGATGAGCTCCTATAATGAGCAGTTCTTC.

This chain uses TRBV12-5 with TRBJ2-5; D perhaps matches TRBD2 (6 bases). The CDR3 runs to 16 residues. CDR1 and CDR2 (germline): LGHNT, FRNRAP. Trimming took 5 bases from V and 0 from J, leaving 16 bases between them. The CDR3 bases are TGTGCTAGTGGTGGATGGGGGGTACAGAACCAAGAGACCCAGTACTTC. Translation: CASGGWGVQNQETQYF.

CDR3: CASSVQGQIQETQYF. The CDR3 nucleotides read TGCGCCAGCAGCGTGCAAGGACAGATACAAGAGACCCAGTACTTC. The chain has TRBV5-1 and TRBJ2-5; perhaps TRBD1 as D (6 bases). This CDR3 region has 15 residues. Germline assignment: CDR1 SGHRS and CDR2 YFSETQ. V lost 4 bases to trimming and J lost 2 bases, with 15 bases between them.